A selection of T cell receptor beta chains follows, all from one sample in a study of cytomegalovirus exposure and HLA in healthy donors. TCRdb's copy holds only in-frame clones and misses some; the assay was immunoSEQ multiplex PCR. This sample has around 130,000 clones; around three quarters occur once, and the top ten carry 5.3%. The specimen was PBMCs. These receptors were collected from a man aged 25 to 40 in good health and CMV-seronegative. Both conserved end residues are part of each CDR3. The order of the fields is CDR3 protein, CDR3 DNA, V gene, D gene, clone size, J gene. A D gene is named only where the DNA matches it firmly. Clone sizes are given selectively: once, few, many, or a class where the clone is expanded.

CDR3 protein: CASSEGPSGYEQYF; CDR3 DNA: TGTGCCAGCAGTGAAGGGCCTAGCGGCTACGAGCAGTACTTC; V gene: TRBV25-1; D gene: TRBD2; clone size: -; J gene: TRBJ2-7
CDR3 protein: CASTPISGANVLTF; CDR3 DNA: TGTGCCAGCACCCCCATCTCTGGGGCCAACGTCCTGACTTTC; V gene: TRBV11-2; D gene: -; clone size: -; J gene: TRBJ2-6
CDR3 protein: CASSLEGDSGTDTQYF; CDR3 DNA: TGCGCCAGCAGCTTGGAAGGGGATAGCGGTACAGATACGCAGTATTTT; V gene: TRBV5-1; D gene: -; clone size: -; J gene: TRBJ2-3
CDR3 protein: CASSHKAGLGRNQPQHF; CDR3 DNA: TGTGCCAGCAGTCACAAGGCAGGGTTAGGTCGCAATCAGCCCCAGCATTTT; V gene: TRBV7-9; D gene: -; clone size: -; J gene: TRBJ1-5
CDR3 protein: CASSFGEKLFF; CDR3 DNA: TGTGCCAGCAGTTTCGGTGAAAAACTGTTTTTT; V gene: TRBV27; D gene: -; clone size: -; J gene: TRBJ1-4
CDR3 protein: CASSVTPGATGANYGYTF; CDR3 DNA: TGTGCCAGCAGCGTAACCCCAGGGGCCACCGGAGCCAACTATGGCTACACCTTC; V gene: TRBV13; D gene: -; clone size: -; J gene: TRBJ1-2
CDR3 protein: CASSLHRIPYEQYF; CDR3 DNA: TGTGCCAGCAGTCTCCACAGGATACCCTACGAGCAGTACTTC; V gene: TRBV6-5; D gene: -; clone size: -; J gene: TRBJ2-7
CDR3 protein: CASSQGIGGAYEQYF; CDR3 DNA: TGCGCCAGCAGCCAAGGGATCGGCGGGGCCTACGAGCAGTACTTC; V gene: TRBV4-3; D gene: -; clone size: -; J gene: TRBJ2-7
CDR3 protein: CASSPLSTSGGLTDTQYF; CDR3 DNA: TGTGCCAGCAGCCCTCTATCGACTAGCGGGGGACTCACAGATACGCAGTATTTT; V gene: TRBV7-9; D gene: TRBD2; clone size: -; J gene: TRBJ2-3
CDR3 protein: CASSSRTGLVGDQPQHF; CDR3 DNA: TGTGCTAGCAGCTCCCGTACAGGGTTGGTCGGGGATCAGCCCCAGCATTTT; V gene: TRBV7-7; D gene: -; clone size: -; J gene: TRBJ1-5
CDR3 protein: CASSSGGGPDTQYF; CDR3 DNA: TGTGCTAGCAGCTCAGGCGGGGGTCCAGATACGCAGTATTTT; V gene: TRBV7-7; D gene: TRBD2; clone size: -; J gene: TRBJ2-3
CDR3 protein: CASSQDPGVWSPLHF; CDR3 DNA: TGCGCCAGCAGCCAAGATCCGGGGGTTTGGTCACCCCTCCACTTT; V gene: TRBV4-3; D gene: -; clone size: -; J gene: TRBJ1-6
CDR3 protein: CASNETPGTKQTYEQYF; CDR3 DNA: TGTGCCAGCAACGAAACCCCCGGGACTAAACAAACCTACGAGCAGTACTTC; V gene: TRBV27; D gene: TRBD2; clone size: -; J gene: TRBJ2-7
CDR3 protein: CSVAGDNNQPQHF; CDR3 DNA: TGCAGCGTCGCCGGGGATAACAATCAGCCCCAGCATTTT; V gene: TRBV29-1; D gene: -; clone size: -; J gene: TRBJ1-5
CDR3 protein: CASSARQGADTEAFF; CDR3 DNA: TGTGCCAGCAGTGCAAGACAGGGGGCGGACACTGAAGCTTTCTTT; V gene: TRBV6-6; D gene: TRBD1; clone size: -; J gene: TRBJ1-1
CDR3 protein: CAISRQSNQPQHF; CDR3 DNA: TGTGCCATCAGTAGACAGAGCAATCAGCCCCAGCATTTT; V gene: TRBV10-3; D gene: -; clone size: -; J gene: TRBJ1-5
CDR3 protein: CASSSTSDRMELFF; CDR3 DNA: TGTGCCAGCAGTTCAACCTCGGACAGGATGGAGCTGTTTTTT; V gene: TRBV27; D gene: TRBD1; clone size: -; J gene: TRBJ2-2
CDR3 protein: CASSLGIAGYEQYF; CDR3 DNA: TGTGCCAGCAGCTTAGGGATAGCGGGATACGAGCAGTACTTC; V gene: TRBV13; D gene: TRBD2; clone size: -; J gene: TRBJ2-7
CDR3 protein: CASSSSGPTTNSYEQYF; CDR3 DNA: TGCGCCAGCAGCAGTAGCGGGCCTACAACGAACTCCTACGAGCAGTACTTC; V gene: TRBV4-1; D gene: TRBD2; clone size: -; J gene: TRBJ2-7
CDR3 protein: CASSRGVRGSYEQYF; CDR3 DNA: TGCGCCAGCAGCCGGGGGGTGAGGGGCTCCTACGAGCAGTACTTC; V gene: TRBV23-1; D gene: TRBD2; clone size: -; J gene: TRBJ2-7
CDR3 protein: CASSQDTRGWFF; CDR3 DNA: TGTGCCAGCAGCCAAGATACCAGGGGGTGGTTCTTC; V gene: TRBV14; D gene: TRBD1; clone size: -; J gene: TRBJ2-1
CDR3 protein: CASSRDIREQYF; CDR3 DNA: TGTGCCAGCAGCAGGGACATTCGAGAGCAGTACTTC; V gene: TRBV2; D gene: -; clone size: -; J gene: TRBJ2-5
CDR3 protein: CASSHTGAGETQYF; CDR3 DNA: TGTGCCAGCAGCCACACAGGGGCGGGAGAGACCCAGTACTTC; V gene: TRBV7-9; D gene: TRBD1; clone size: -; J gene: TRBJ2-5
CDR3 protein: CASTQSGTSGTKETQYF; CDR3 DNA: TGTGCTAGCACCCAAAGCGGGACTAGCGGGACAAAAGAGACCCAGTACTTC; V gene: TRBV7-7; D gene: TRBD2; clone size: once; J gene: TRBJ2-5
CDR3 protein: CASSHLAGDSYNEQFF; CDR3 DNA: TGTGCCAGCAGCCACCTAGCGGGAGACTCCTACAATGAGCAGTTCTTC; V gene: TRBV13; D gene: TRBD2; clone size: few; J gene: TRBJ2-1
CDR3 protein: CASSYGQASYNEQFF; CDR3 DNA: TGTGCCAGCAGCTACGGACAGGCTTCCTACAATGAGCAGTTCTTC; V gene: TRBV13; D gene: TRBD1; clone size: -; J gene: TRBJ2-1
CDR3 protein: CASSERREYSNQPQHF; CDR3 DNA: TGTGCCAGCAGTGAACGGCGGGAGTATAGCAATCAGCCCCAGCATTTT; V gene: TRBV6-1; D gene: -; clone size: -; J gene: TRBJ1-5
CDR3 protein: CASGKGGAWADTQYF; CDR3 DNA: TGTGCCAGCGGAAAAGGGGGGGCGTGGGCAGATACGCAGTATTTT; V gene: TRBV28; D gene: -; clone size: -; J gene: TRBJ2-3
CDR3 protein: CASTGDRGLEQYF; CDR3 DNA: TGTGCCAGCACCGGGGACAGGGGGCTGGAGCAGTACTTC; V gene: TRBV25-1; D gene: TRBD1; clone size: -; J gene: TRBJ2-7
CDR3 protein: CASSPPGQPNTEAFF; CDR3 DNA: TGTGCCAGCTCACCACCCGGACAGCCGAACACTGAAGCTTTCTTT; V gene: TRBV18; D gene: -; clone size: -; J gene: TRBJ1-1
CDR3 protein: CASSLVVPGQGFFEQYF; CDR3 DNA: TGTGCCAGCAGCTTAGTTGTGCCGGGACAGGGTTTCTTCGAGCAGTACTTC; V gene: TRBV7-2; D gene: TRBD1; clone size: few; J gene: TRBJ2-7
CDR3 protein: CASSDRPSGGYTF; CDR3 DNA: TGTGCCAGCAGTGATCGCCCGTCGGGTGGCTACACCTTC; V gene: TRBV2; D gene: -; clone size: -; J gene: TRBJ1-2
CDR3 protein: CASSLAASGSYEQYF; CDR3 DNA: TGTGCCAGCAGCTTAGCGGCTAGCGGGAGTTACGAGCAGTACTTC; V gene: TRBV7-2; D gene: TRBD2; clone size: -; J gene: TRBJ2-7
CDR3 protein: CASSTSGGSYEQYF; CDR3 DNA: TGTGCCAGCAGTACTAGCGGGGGTTCCTACGAGCAGTACTTC; V gene: TRBV6-5; D gene: TRBD2; clone size: -; J gene: TRBJ2-7
CDR3 protein: CASSIGTGDNTIYF; CDR3 DNA: TGTGCCAGCAGTATCGGGACAGGGGATAACACCATATATTTT; V gene: TRBV6-5; D gene: TRBD1; clone size: -; J gene: TRBJ1-3
CDR3 protein: CASSTGRDTEAFF; CDR3 DNA: TGTGCCAGCTCAACCGGCCGGGACACTGAAGCTTTCTTT; V gene: TRBV18; D gene: -; clone size: few; J gene: TRBJ1-1
CDR3 protein: CSAGDSSYEQYF; CDR3 DNA: TGCAGCGCCGGGGACAGCTCCTACGAGCAGTACTTC; V gene: TRBV29-1; D gene: TRBD1; clone size: -; J gene: TRBJ2-7
CDR3 protein: CASSVGSNNEQFF; CDR3 DNA: TGTGCCAGCAGCGTAGGGAGTAACAATGAGCAGTTCTTC; V gene: TRBV9; D gene: -; clone size: few; J gene: TRBJ2-1
CDR3 protein: CASSVGTGNYEQYF; CDR3 DNA: TGTGCCAGCAGCGTAGGGACAGGAAACTACGAGCAGTACTTC; V gene: TRBV9; D gene: TRBD1; clone size: -; J gene: TRBJ2-7
CDR3 protein: CASSQHIKDTQYF; CDR3 DNA: TGTGCCAGCAGCCAACACATAAAGGATACGCAGTATTTT; V gene: TRBV14; D gene: -; clone size: -; J gene: TRBJ2-3
CDR3 protein: CASRASGSLGYNEQFF; CDR3 DNA: TGTGCCAGCAGGGCTAGCGGGAGTCTGGGCTACAATGAGCAGTTCTTC; V gene: TRBV2; D gene: TRBD2; clone size: once; J gene: TRBJ2-1
CDR3 protein: CAISGQGDTEAFF; CDR3 DNA: TGTGCCATCAGTGGGCAGGGGGACACTGAAGCTTTCTTT; V gene: TRBV10-3; D gene: TRBD1; clone size: -; J gene: TRBJ1-1
CDR3 protein: CASSIEGGTNEQFF; CDR3 DNA: TGTGCCAGTAGTATAGAAGGCGGGACGAATGAGCAGTTCTTC; V gene: TRBV19; D gene: -; clone size: -; J gene: TRBJ2-1
CDR3 protein: CASSSLAGIHEQYF; CDR3 DNA: TGTGCCAGCTCCTCCCTGGCGGGGATCCACGAGCAGTACTTC; V gene: TRBV18; D gene: -; clone size: -; J gene: TRBJ2-7